Listed here are 10 T cell receptor beta chains from one sample, sequenced in a study of T cell responses to AZD1222 COVID-19 vaccine. Libraries were prepared by immunoSEQ multiplex PCR; TCRdb keeps only in-frame clonotypes and omits some of them. The sample has roughly 170,000 clones, around 88% seen once. The sample consisted of peripheral blood, taken on day 0 of AZD1222 vaccination. Receptors originate from an adult in good health.

The gene calls are TRBV4-3 and TRBJ1-5; perhaps TRBD1 as D (5 bases). V shed 0 bases and J shed 4 bases, with 10 bases lying between them. This CDR3 spans 15 amino acids. The germline gives CDR1 LGHNA, CDR2 YSLEER. For the CDR3, the DNA is TGCGCCAGCAGCCAAGAGTGGACACAGAATCAGCCCCAGCATTTT. It encodes CASSQEWTQNQPQHF.

This rearrangement joins TRBV21-1 to TRBJ1-1. TRBV21-1 has pseudogene status. The CDR3 covers 16 residues. CDR3 sequence reads: CASSKVEGRLNTEAFF. CDR3 nucleotides: TGTGCCAGCAGCAAAGTGGAAGGCAGACTGAACACTGAAGCTTTCTTT.

This clone was seen only a few times. This chain uses TRBV9 with TRBJ2-7; D is perhaps TRBD2 (5 bases). The CDR3 has 14 amino acids. V lost 4 bases, J lost 6 bases, and 17 bases lay in between. The germline V gene has CDR1 SGDLS and CDR2 YYNGEE. The CDR3: CASSSFLEDSEQYF. Written as DNA, the CDR3 is TGTGCCAGCAGCTCCTTCCTGGAGGATAGCGAGCAGTACTTC.

The J gene is TRBJ2-5, the V gene TRBV12-3 or TRBV12-4; possibly TRBD1 for D (6 bases). CDR3 size: 13 residues. Trimming removed 4 bases at V and 5 bases at J, with 11 bases between. This CDR3 is CASSSRGRETQYF. The CDR3 DNA reads TGTGCCAGCAGTTCCAGGGGTCGCGAGACCCAGTACTTC.

V usage is TRBV10-2 and J usage is TRBJ1-6; the D gene is possibly TRBD1 (6 bases). From germline, CDR1 is WSHSY and CDR2 SAAADI. V was clipped by 6 bases and J by 14 bases, with 20 bases between them. There are 14 residues in the CDR3. The CDR3 protein is CASSPSEGGMTLHF. CDR3 nucleotide sequence: TGCGCCAGCAGCCCTTCGGAGGGGGGTATGACCCTCCACTTT.

The genes are TRBV5-1 and TRBJ2-3, with D perhaps TRBD1 (5 bases). The CDR3 has 14 amino acids. The germline gives CDR1 SGHRS, CDR2 YFSETQ. V lost 4 bases and J 0 bases, leaving 9 bases between the germline ends. The CDR3 bases are TGCGCCAGCAGCGAGGACACAAGCACAGATACGCAGTATTTT. This gives the protein CASSEDTSTDTQYF.

The gene calls are TRBV20-1 and TRBJ1-4; D call uncertain. The CDR3 contains 11 residues. Germline-derived CDR1 and CDR2 are DFQATT and SNEGSKA (reference sequence). The germline V and J ends were trimmed by 6 bases and 8 bases, with 10 bases remaining between them. CDR3 coding DNA: TGCAGTGCGGTGGACGTGGAAAAACTGTTTTTT. Translation: CSAVDVEKLFF.

In this sample, this clone turned up a few times. The J gene is TRBJ1-2, the V gene TRBV27; D gene ambiguous. CDR1 is MNHEY and CDR2 is SMNVEV in the germline V gene (reference sequence). Trimming took 5 bases from V and 5 from J, leaving 15 bases between them. The CDR3 sequence is 14 residues long. As DNA, the CDR3 is TGTGCCAGCAGTCTGAGGGAGTTTGGGTATGGCTACACCTTC. Encoded protein: CASSLREFGYGYTF.

The rearrangement uses TRBV5-1 and TRBJ2-5; D not resolved. V lost 0 bases to trimming and J lost 5 bases, with 5 bases between them. Looked up from germline, CDR1 is SGHRS and CDR2 is YFSETQ. The CDR3 covers 12 residues. The CDR3 DNA is TGCGCCAGCAGCTTGGACGTCGAGACCCAGTACTTC. Amino acids: CASSLDVETQYF. The full variable domain, its missing parts supplied by reference TRBV5-1 and TRBJ2-5, is KAGVTQTPRYLIKTRGQQVTLSCSPISGHRSVSWYQQTPGQGLQFLFEYFSETQRNKGNFPGRFSGRQFSNSRSEMNVSTLELGDSALYLCASSLDVETQYFGPGTRLLVL.

Concerning this clone itself: This same CDR3 is encoded by further DNA sequences in the sample. V gene TRBV9 combines with J gene TRBJ1-1, with 8 bases identical to TRBD1. Per germline, CDR1 SGDLS and CDR2 YYNGEE. The CDR3 has 15 residues. Trimming cost V 0 bases and J 5 bases; bases outside gene matches: 6. The CDR3 region is CASSVARDRRTEAFF. DNA for the CDR3: TGTGCCAGCAGCGTAGCGAGGGACAGGAGGACTGAAGCTTTCTTT.